The T cell receptor beta chain described here comes from a study of technical replicates of blood from several donors. CDR3 length: 17 residues. Germline V gene lookup returns CDR1 SEHNR and CDR2 FQNEAQ (reference sequence). V was trimmed by 4 bases and J by 2 bases, leaving 18 bases between them. Sequencing used immunoSEQ multiplex PCR; TCRdb keeps in-frame clones, though not all of them. The sample holds about 84,000 clones, approximately 93% seen once. The sequence came from a human donor in good health. The gene calls are TRBV7-9 and TRBJ1-5, with D hard to call. The sequenced material came from T cells isolated from PBMCs. The CDR3 here is CASSSSLFPSGNQPQHF. DNA of the CDR3: TGTGCCAGCAGCTCTAGCCTGTTCCCGAGCGGCAATCAGCCCCAGCATTTT.